A single sample is the source of the 14 T cell receptor beta chains below, sequenced in a study of cytomegalovirus exposure and HLA in healthy donors. The PCR used 60 Vbeta and 13 Jbeta primers. The protocol was immunoSEQ multiplex PCR, while the TCRdb copy is restricted to in-frame clones and leaves out a portion. The sample carries almost 200,000 clones, roughly 85% recorded once. Sequencing used PBMCs. The origin of the receptors is a woman under 40 in good health and CMV-seropositive.

The table lists this clone with a few counts. The chain links TRBV29-1 to TRBJ2-1, with a possible D match to TRBD1 (6 bases). Germline lookup yields CDR1 SQVTM and CDR2 ANQGSEA. Trimming took off 7 bases at V and 6 bases at J, with 13 bases between the two ends. The CDR3 contains 12 residues. Here the CDR3 DNA reads TGCAGCGCCATGGGACAAATCAATGAGCAGTTCTTC. It yields the protein CSAMGQINEQFF.

V usage is TRBV5-8 and J usage is TRBJ2-1, with 10 positions matching TRBD1. CDR3 size: 16 residues. CDR1 is SGHTS, CDR2 YDEGEE, per germline. V lost 3 bases and J lost 6; bases outside the gene matches: 9. CDR3 loop: CASSSPRDRGSNEQFF. CDR3 nucleotide sequence: TGTGCCAGCAGCTCACCCAGGGACAGGGGAAGCAATGAGCAGTTCTTC.

The J gene is TRBJ2-7, the V gene TRBV7-2; 8 positions agree with TRBD2. Germline V gene data show CDR1 as SGHTA and CDR2 as FQGNSA. The V and J ends lost 1 base and 3 bases, in that order; junction bases with no gene match: 5. This CDR3 has 15 residues. Written as DNA, the CDR3 is TGTGCCAGCAGCTTAGAGGGACTAGGGCACTACGAGCAGTACTTC. This encodes CASSLEGLGHYEQYF. The variable domain in full, with the rest retrieved from reference TRBV7-2 and TRBJ2-7, is GAGVSQSPSNKVTEKGKDVELRCDPISGHTALYWYRQSLGQGLEFLIYFQGNSAPDKSGLPSDRFSAERTGGSVSTLTIQRTQQEDSAVYLCASSLEGLGHYEQYFGPGTRLTVT.

This chain joins TRBV6-5 and TRBJ1-1; 10 bases are shared with TRBD1. Germline values: CDR1 MNHEY, CDR2 SVGAGI. The V gene end was trimmed by 5 bases and the J gene end by 11 bases; junction bases not matched to a gene: 5. The CDR3 is 12 residues long. CDR3: CASSPRQGAAFF. CDR3 bases: TGTGCCAGCAGTCCTCGACAGGGGGCCGCTTTCTTT.

J is TRBJ2-2 and V is TRBV6-6; D might be TRBD1 (6 bases). The germline V and J ends were trimmed by 8 bases and 2 bases, with 15 bases remaining between them. CDR3 length: 15 amino acids. The germline CDR1 and CDR2 sequences are MNHNY and SVGAGI (reference sequence). CDR3 region: CASRPSGGNTGELFF. The DNA of the CDR3 is TGTGCCAGCCGACCTTCTGGGGGCAACACCGGGGAGCTGTTTTTT.

The V and J genes are TRBV6-1 and TRBJ1-2; D perhaps matches TRBD1 (5 bases). Trimming shortened V by 9 bases and J by 5 bases, and 22 bases separated the two germline ends. The germline CDR1 and CDR2 sequences are MNHNS and SASEGT. The CDR3 contains 15 residues. CDR3 sequence (DNA): TGTGCCAGTAGTCTTACCCCAGGGCCCGAGTATGGCTACACCTTC. Translation: CASSLTPGPEYGYTF.

The rearrangement joins TRBV7-2 to TRBJ2-3; possibly TRBD2 for D (6 bases). Trimming cost V 2 bases and J 4 bases, with 16 bases left between them. The CDR3 sequence is 16 residues long. CDR1 and CDR2 from the germline V gene are SGHTA and FQGNSA. CDR3 protein: CASSLLAGYASDTQYF. CDR3 nucleotides: TGTGCCAGCAGCTTATTGGCGGGATATGCCTCAGATACGCAGTATTTT.

In this sample, this clone turned up once. This rearrangement joins TRBV11-2 to TRBJ2-1; 7 bases line up with TRBD2. Germline V gives CDR1 SGHAT, CDR2 FQNNGV. The trim removed 1 base at V and 9 bases at J, leaving 18 bases unmatched. The CDR3 is 18 amino acids. CDR3 protein: CASSLALAARPGAREQFF. The CDR3 DNA follows: TGTGCCAGCAGCTTAGCCCTAGCGGCCCGCCCCGGGGCCCGTGAGCAGTTCTTC.

The CDR3 is CASSPGTVIYGYTF. As DNA, the CDR3 is TGTGCCAGTAGTCCCGGGACAGTGATCTATGGCTACACCTTC. The chain links TRBV19 to TRBJ1-2; 7 bases are shared with TRBD1. CDR1 and CDR2 (germline): LNHDA, SQIVND (reference sequence). The CDR3 is 14 residues long. Trimming cost V 5 bases and J 4 bases; bases outside gene matches: 7.

The chain couples TRBV30 to TRBJ1-1; D is unclear. CDR1 and CDR2 (germline): GTSNPN, SVGIG (reference sequence). The CDR3 totals 13 residues. Trimming shortened V by 5 bases and J by 4 bases, and 14 bases separated the two germline ends. In DNA, the CDR3 is TGTGCCTGGGTATTCTACGAGGGCACTGAAGCTTTCTTT. The encoded protein is CAWVFYEGTEAFF.

The genes are TRBV2 and TRBJ1-5; TRBD1 is a possible D gene (6 bases). The CDR3 length is 14 residues. V lost 5 bases and J lost 15, with 23 bases in between. Per germline, CDR1 SNHLY and CDR2 FYNNEI. CDR3 sequence reads: CASSKEQGDLLWHF. CDR3 nucleotide sequence: TGTGCCAGCAGTAAAGAACAGGGTGATTTGTTATGGCATTTT. Supplemented by reference TRBV2 and TRBJ1-5, the full variable domain reads EPEVTQTPSHQVTQMGQEVILRCVPISNHLYFYWYRQILGQKVEFLVSFYNNEISEKSEIFDDQFSVERPDGSNFTLKIRSTKLEDSAMYFCASSKEQGDLLWHFGDGTRLSIL.

The chain links TRBV9 to TRBJ1-6, with D tentatively TRBD1 (5 bases). This CDR3 region has 15 residues. Germline assignment: CDR1 SGDLS and CDR2 YYNGEE. V gave up 0 bases and J gave up 5 bases, with 9 bases separating them. CDR3 in DNA: TGTGCCAGCAGCGTAGCGGGAGGGGATAATTCACCCCTCCACTTT. Translated: CASSVAGGDNSPLHF.

This clone was recorded a few times. V and J are TRBV6-1 and TRBJ1-2; a weak D match, TRBD1 (5 bases). The CDR3 consists of 14 residues. The ends were cut back, 0 bases at V and 8 bases at J, with 13 bases in the middle. Per germline, CDR1 MNHNS and CDR2 SASEGT. CDR3 residues: CASSEARPRGGYTF. The CDR3 DNA sequence: TGTGCCAGCAGTGAAGCCCGGCCTCGGGGGGGCTACACCTTC.

This sequence joins TRBV6-6 and TRBJ1-2; possibly TRBD1 for D (6 bases). Germline V gene sequence: CDR1 MNHNY, CDR2 SVGAGI (reference sequence). Trimming pared 8 bases from V and 0 bases from J, leaving 13 bases between. The CDR3 is 14 residues long. The CDR3 spells CASLQGNTNYGYTF. The CDR3 bases are TGTGCCAGCCTCCAGGGGAACACTAACTATGGCTACACCTTC.